This T cell receptor beta chain was sequenced for a study of cytomegalovirus exposure and HLA in healthy donors. Trimming stripped 5 bases from V and 0 bases from J, with 11 bases between. CDR1 and CDR2 (germline): PRHDT, FYEKMQ (reference sequence). The length of the CDR3 is 15 residues. This clone was seen a single time. Generated by immunoSEQ multiplex PCR, the TCRdb table keeps only in-frame clones and is missing some. The sample consists of about 270,000 clones, 65% to 90% of them appearing once. This TCR derives from a woman aged 18-30 years in good health and CMV-seronegative. Material for sequencing was PBMCs. This chain connects TRBV13 to TRBJ1-5; D unclear. CDR3 loop: CASSVRGSSNQPQHF. The CDR3 DNA sequence: TGTGCCAGCAGCGTTCGGGGAAGTAGCAATCAGCCCCAGCATTTT.